This TCR beta chain appears in the sequencing data of a study of shared clonotypes between healthy human individuals. Several immunoSEQ plates held equal portions of the genomic DNA taken from each subset. Some clones are missing from TCRdb's copy, which holds only in-frame ones; the method was immunoSEQ multiplex PCR. Seen here are 450,000 to 500,000 clones, 79% observed once, and the top ten hold less than 15%. Germline assignment: CDR1 SGHTA and CDR2 FQGNSA. V was shortened by 4 bases and J by 4 bases, with 13 bases between the two germline ends. The CDR3 consists of 15 residues. The chain uses TRBV7-2 and TRBJ2-2; no clear D gene. The clonotype comes from a woman aged 40 to 50 in good health. Some clones in this sample may be carry-over from other donors' samples. The sample consisted of PBMCs. CDR3 DNA sequence: TGTGCCAGCAGCTCCCAGACTGGTAGCACCGGGGAGCTGTTTTTT. This encodes CASSSQTGSTGELFF. The full variable domain, in which reference TRBV7-2 and TRBJ2-2 provide the parts outside the CDR3, is GAGVSQSPSNKVTEKGKDVELRCDPISGHTALYWYRQSLGQGLEFLIYFQGNSAPDKSGLPSDRFSAERTGGSVSTLTIQRTQQEDSAVYLCASSSQTGSTGELFFGEGSRLTVL.